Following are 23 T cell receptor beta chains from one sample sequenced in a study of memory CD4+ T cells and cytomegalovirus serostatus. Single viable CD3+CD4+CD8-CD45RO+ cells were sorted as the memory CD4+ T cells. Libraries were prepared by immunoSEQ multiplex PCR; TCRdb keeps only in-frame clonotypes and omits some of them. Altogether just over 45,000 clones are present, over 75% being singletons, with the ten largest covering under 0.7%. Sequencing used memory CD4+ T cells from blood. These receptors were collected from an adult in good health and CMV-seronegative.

CDR3 bases: TGTGCCAGTAGTAAAGGCATGGGGAACACTGAAGCTTTCTTT. Translation: CASSKGMGNTEAFF. The chain links TRBV19 to TRBJ1-1; D remains ambiguous. V was cut by 4 bases and J by 1 base, with 10 bases left in between. Germline assignment: CDR1 LNHDA and CDR2 SQIVND (reference sequence). The CDR3 sequence is 14 residues long.

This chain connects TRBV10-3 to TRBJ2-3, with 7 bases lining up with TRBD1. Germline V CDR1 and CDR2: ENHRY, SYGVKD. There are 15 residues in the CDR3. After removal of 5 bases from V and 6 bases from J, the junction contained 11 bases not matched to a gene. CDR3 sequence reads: CAISSGQAIADTQYF. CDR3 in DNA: TGTGCCATCAGTTCAGGACAGGCGATTGCGGATACGCAGTATTTT.

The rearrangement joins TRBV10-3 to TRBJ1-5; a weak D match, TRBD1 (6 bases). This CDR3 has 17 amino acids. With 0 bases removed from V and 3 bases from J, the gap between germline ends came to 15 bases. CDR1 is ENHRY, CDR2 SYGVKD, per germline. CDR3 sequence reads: CAISESWGTRINQPQHF. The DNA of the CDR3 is TGTGCCATCAGTGAGTCGTGGGGGACACGGATCAATCAGCCCCAGCATTTT.

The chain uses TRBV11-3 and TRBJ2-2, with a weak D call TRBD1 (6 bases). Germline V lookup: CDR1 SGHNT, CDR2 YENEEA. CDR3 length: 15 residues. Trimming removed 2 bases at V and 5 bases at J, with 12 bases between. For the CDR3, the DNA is TGTGCCAGCAGCTTAATGACAGGTCGGACCGGGGAGCTGTTTTTT. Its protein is CASSLMTGRTGELFF.

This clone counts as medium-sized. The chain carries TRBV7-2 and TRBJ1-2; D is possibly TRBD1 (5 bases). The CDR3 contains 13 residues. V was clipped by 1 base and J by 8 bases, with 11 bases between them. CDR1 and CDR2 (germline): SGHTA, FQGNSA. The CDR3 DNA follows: TGTGCCAGCAGCTTAGTCGGGACGGAAGGCTACACCTTC. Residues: CASSLVGTEGYTF. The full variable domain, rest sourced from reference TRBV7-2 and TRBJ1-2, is GAGVSQSPSNKVTEKGKDVELRCDPISGHTALYWYRQSLGQGLEFLIYFQGNSAPDKSGLPSDRFSAERTGGSVSTLTIQRTQQEDSAVYLCASSLVGTEGYTFGSGTRLTVV.

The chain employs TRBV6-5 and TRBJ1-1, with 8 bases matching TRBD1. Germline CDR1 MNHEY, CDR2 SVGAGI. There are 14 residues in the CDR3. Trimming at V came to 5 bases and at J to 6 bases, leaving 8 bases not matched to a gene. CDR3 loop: CASSHQQGVSEAFF. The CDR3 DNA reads TGTGCCAGCAGTCATCAACAGGGGGTTTCTGAAGCTTTCTTT.

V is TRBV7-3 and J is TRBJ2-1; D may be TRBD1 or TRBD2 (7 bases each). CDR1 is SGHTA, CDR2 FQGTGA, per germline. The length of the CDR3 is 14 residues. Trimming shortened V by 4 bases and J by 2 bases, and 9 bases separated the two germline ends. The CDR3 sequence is CASSSGGAYNEQFF. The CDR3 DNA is TGTGCCAGCAGCTCAGGGGGGGCCTACAATGAGCAGTTCTTC. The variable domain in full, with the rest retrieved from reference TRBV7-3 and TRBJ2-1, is GAGVSQTPSNKVTEKGKYVELRCDPISGHTALYWYRQSLGQGPEFLIYFQGTGAADDSGLPNDRFFAVRPEGSVSTLKIQRTERGDSAVYLCASSSGGAYNEQFFGPGTRLTVL.

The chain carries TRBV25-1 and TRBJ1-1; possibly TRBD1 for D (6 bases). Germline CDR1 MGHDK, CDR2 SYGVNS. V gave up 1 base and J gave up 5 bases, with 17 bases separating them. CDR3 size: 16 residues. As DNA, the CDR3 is TGTGCCAGCAGTGAATCGGGCGGGGGGCTGGAGACTGAAGCTTTCTTT. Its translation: CASSESGGGLETEAFF.

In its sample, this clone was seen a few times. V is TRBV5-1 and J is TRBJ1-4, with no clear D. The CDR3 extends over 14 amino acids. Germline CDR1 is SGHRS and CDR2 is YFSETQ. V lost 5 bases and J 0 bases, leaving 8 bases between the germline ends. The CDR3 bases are TGCGCCAGCAGGGAGGGATCAACTAATGAAAAACTGTTTTTT. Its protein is CASREGSTNEKLFF.

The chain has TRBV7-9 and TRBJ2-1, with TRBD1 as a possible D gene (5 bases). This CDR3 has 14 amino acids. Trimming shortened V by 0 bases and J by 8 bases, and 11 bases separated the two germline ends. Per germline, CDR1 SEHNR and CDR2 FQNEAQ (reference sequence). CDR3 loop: CASSLAVRADEQFF. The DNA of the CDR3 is TGTGCCAGCAGCTTAGCGGTCAGGGCGGATGAGCAGTTCTTC.

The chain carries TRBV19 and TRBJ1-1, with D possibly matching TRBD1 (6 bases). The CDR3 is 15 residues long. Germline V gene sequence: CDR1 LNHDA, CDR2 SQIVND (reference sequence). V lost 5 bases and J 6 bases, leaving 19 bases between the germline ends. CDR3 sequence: CASSSTGSGTAEAFF. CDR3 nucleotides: TGTGCCAGTAGTTCAACAGGGAGTGGGACCGCTGAAGCTTTCTTT.

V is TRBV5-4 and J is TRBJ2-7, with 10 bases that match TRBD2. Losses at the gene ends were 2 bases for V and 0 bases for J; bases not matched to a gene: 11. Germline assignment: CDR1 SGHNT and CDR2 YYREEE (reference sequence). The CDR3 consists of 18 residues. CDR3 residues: CASSFQTSGYTGSYEQYF. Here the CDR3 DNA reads TGTGCCAGCAGCTTCCAGACTAGCGGGTATACTGGCTCCTACGAGCAGTACTTC.

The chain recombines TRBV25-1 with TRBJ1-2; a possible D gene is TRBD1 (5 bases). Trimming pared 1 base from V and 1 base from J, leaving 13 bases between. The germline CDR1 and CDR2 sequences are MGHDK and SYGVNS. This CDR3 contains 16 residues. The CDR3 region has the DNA TGTGCCAGCAGTGAATTCGGAGGGGTTCTTAACTATGGCTACACCTTC. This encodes CASSEFGGVLNYGYTF.

CDR3 nucleotides: TGTGCCAGCAGCTTATCGGGGGCCCGCAGCACAGATACGCAGTATTTT. The encoded protein is CASSLSGARSTDTQYF. The genes are TRBV7-6 and TRBJ2-3; D is tentatively TRBD1 or TRBD2 (6 bases each). Germline V gene sequence: CDR1 SGHVS, CDR2 FNYEAQ. V gave up 2 bases and J gave up 0 bases, with 12 bases separating them. The CDR3 is made up of 16 amino acids.

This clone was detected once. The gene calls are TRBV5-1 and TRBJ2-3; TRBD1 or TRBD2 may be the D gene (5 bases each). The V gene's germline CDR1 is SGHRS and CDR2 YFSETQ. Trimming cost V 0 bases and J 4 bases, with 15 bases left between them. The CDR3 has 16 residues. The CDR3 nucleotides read TGCGCCAGCAGCTTGGTGGGGACCGGGGCCGCAGATACGCAGTATTTT. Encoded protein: CASSLVGTGAADTQYF.

As DNA, the CDR3 is TGTGCCAGCAGCGTCGCTGGTAGCCCTAATGAAAAACTGTTTTTT. It is translated as CASSVAGSPNEKLFF. This chain joins TRBV7-9 and TRBJ1-4, with D unresolved. Deletions cut 5 bases from V and 3 bases from J, with 13 bases between. Per germline, CDR1 SEHNR and CDR2 FQNEAQ (reference sequence). CDR3 length equals 15 residues.

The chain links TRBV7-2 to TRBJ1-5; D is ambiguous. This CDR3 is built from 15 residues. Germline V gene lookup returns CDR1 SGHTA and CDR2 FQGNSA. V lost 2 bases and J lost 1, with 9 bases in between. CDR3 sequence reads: CASSLFRTSNQPQHF. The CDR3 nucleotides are TGTGCCAGCAGCTTATTCCGGACCAGCAATCAGCCCCAGCATTTT.

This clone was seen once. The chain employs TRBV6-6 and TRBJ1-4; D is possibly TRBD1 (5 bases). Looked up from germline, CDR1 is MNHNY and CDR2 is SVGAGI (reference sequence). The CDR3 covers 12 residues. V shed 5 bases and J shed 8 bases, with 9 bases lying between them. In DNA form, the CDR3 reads TGTGCCAGCAGTAGGGGTTCGGAAAAACTGTTTTTT. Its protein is CASSRGSEKLFF.

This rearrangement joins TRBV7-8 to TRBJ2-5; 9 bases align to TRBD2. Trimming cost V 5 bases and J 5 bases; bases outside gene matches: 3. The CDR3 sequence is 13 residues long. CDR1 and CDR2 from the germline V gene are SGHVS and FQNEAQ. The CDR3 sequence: CASSLAGGETQYF. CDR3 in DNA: TGTGCCAGCAGCCTCGCGGGGGGGGAGACCCAGTACTTC.

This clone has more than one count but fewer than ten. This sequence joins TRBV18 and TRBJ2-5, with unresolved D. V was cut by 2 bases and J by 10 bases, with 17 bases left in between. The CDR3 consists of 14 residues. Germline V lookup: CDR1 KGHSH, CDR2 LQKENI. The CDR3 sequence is CASSPGRYARLQYF. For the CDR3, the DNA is TGTGCCAGCTCACCAGGCAGATACGCCCGGCTCCAGTACTTC.

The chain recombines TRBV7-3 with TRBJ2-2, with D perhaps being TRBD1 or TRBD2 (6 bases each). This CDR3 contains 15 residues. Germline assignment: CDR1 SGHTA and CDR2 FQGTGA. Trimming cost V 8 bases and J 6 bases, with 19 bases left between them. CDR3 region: CASGYGGRSPGELFF. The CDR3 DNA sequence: TGTGCCAGCGGGTACGGGGGCCGAAGTCCCGGGGAGCTGTTTTTT.

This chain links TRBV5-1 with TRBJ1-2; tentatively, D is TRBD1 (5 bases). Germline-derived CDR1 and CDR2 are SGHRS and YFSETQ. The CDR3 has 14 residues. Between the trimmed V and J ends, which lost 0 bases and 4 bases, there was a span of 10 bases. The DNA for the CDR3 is TGCGCCAGCAGCTTGGATAGCCAGGGCTATGGCTACACCTTC. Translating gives CASSLDSQGYGYTF.

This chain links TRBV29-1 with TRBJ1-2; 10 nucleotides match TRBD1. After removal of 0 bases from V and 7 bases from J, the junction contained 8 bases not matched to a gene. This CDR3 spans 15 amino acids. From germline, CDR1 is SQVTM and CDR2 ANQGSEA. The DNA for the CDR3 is TGCAGCGTTGAAGATCCACTGACAGGGGGCGGTGGCTACACCTTC. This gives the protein CSVEDPLTGGGGYTF.